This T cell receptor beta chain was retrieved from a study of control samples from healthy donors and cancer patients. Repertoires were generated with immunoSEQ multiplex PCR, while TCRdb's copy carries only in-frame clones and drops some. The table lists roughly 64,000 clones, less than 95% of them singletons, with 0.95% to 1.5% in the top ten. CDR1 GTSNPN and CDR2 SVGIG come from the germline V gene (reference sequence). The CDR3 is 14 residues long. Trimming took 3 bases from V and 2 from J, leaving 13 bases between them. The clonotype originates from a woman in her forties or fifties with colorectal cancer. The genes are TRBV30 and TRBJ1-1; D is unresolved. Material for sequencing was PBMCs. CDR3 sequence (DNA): TGTGCCTGGAGGACGTGGGGTGGAAACACTGAAGCTTTCTTT. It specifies CAWRTWGGNTEAFF.